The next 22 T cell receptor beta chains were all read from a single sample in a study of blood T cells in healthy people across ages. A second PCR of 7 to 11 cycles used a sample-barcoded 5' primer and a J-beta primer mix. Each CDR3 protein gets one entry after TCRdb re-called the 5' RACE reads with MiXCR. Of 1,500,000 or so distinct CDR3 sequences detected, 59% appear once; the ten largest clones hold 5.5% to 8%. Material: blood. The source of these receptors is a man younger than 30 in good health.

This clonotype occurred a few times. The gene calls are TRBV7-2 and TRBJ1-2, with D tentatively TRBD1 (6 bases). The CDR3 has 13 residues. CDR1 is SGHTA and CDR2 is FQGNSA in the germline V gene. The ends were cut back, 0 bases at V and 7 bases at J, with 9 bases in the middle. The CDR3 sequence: CASSLATRGGYTF. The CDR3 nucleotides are TGTGCCAGCAGCTTAGCTACCAGGGGTGGCTACACCTTC. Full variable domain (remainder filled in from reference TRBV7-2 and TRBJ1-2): GAGVSQSPSNKVTEKGKDVELRCDPISGHTALYWYRQSLGQGLEFLIYFQGNSAPDKSGLPSDRFSAERTGGSVSTLTIQRTQQEDSAVYLCASSLATRGGYTFGSGTRLTVV.

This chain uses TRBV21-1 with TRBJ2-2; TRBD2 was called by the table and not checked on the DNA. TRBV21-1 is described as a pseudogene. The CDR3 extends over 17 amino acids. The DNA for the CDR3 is TGTGCCAGCAGCAGCACACTAGCGGGAGGTCCCACCGGGGAGCGGTTTTTT. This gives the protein CASSSTLAGGPTGERFF.

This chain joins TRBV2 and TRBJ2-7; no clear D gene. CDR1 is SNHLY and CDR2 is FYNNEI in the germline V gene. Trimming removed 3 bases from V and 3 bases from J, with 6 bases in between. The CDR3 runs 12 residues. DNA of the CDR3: TGTGCCAGCAGTGATGGGGTCTACGAGCAGTACTTC. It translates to CASSDGVYEQYF.

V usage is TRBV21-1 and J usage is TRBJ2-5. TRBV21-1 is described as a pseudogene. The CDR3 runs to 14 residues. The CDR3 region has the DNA TGTGCCAGCAGCAAGCAACGGAACCAAGAGACCCAGTACTTC. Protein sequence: CASSKQRNQETQYF.

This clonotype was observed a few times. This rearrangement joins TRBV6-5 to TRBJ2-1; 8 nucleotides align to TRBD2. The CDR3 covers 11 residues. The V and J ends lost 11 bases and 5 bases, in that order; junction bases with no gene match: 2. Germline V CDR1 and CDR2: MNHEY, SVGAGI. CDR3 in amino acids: CAALADNEQFF. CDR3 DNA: TGTGCCGCACTAGCGGACAATGAGCAGTTCTTC.

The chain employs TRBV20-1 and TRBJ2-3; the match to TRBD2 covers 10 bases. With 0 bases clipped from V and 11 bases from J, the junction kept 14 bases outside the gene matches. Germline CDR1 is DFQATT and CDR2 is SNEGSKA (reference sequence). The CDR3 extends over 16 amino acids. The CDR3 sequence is CSARDHASGGSGRQYF. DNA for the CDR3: TGCAGTGCTAGAGATCATGCTAGCGGGGGAAGTGGTAGGCAGTATTTT.

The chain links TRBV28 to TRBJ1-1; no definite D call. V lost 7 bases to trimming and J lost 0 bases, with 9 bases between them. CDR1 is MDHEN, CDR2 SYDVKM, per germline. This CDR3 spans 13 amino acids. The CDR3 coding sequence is TGTGCCAGCACGCTCTCCGTGAACACTGAAGCTTTCTTT. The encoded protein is CASTLSVNTEAFF.

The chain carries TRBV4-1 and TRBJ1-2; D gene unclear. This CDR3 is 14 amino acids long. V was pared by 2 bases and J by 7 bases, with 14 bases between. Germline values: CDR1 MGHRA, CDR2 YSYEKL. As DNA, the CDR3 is TGCGCCAGCAGCCAACTATTAGCGCGGGGTGGCTACACCTTC. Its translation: CASSQLLARGGYTF.

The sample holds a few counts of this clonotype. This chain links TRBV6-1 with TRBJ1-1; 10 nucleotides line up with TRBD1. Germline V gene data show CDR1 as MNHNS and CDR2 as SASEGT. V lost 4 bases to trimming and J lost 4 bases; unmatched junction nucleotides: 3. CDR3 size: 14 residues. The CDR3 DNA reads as TGTGCCAGCAGTGGACAGGGGGCAGGCACTGAAGCTTTCTTT. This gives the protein CASSGQGAGTEAFF.

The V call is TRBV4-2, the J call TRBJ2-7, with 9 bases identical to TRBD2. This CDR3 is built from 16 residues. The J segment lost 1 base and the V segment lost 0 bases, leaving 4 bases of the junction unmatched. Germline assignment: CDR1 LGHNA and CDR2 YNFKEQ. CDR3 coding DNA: TGTGCCAGCAGCCAAGAATGGCGGGAGGGATCCTACGAGCAGTACTTC. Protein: CASSQEWREGSYEQYF.

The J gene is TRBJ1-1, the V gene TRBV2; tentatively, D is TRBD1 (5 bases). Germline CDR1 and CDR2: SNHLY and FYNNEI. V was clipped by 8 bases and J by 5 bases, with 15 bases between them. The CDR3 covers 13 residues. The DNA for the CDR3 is TGTGCCAGCGTCCGGGACGGACCAACTGAAGCTTTCTTT. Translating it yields CASVRDGPTEAFF.

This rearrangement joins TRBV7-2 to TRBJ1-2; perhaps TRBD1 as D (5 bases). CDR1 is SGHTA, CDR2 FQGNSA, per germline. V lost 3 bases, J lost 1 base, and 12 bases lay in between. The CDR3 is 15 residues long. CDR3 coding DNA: TGTGCCAGCAGCTTCTTTCTCGGGGGTAACTATGGCTACACCTTC. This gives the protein CASSFFLGGNYGYTF.

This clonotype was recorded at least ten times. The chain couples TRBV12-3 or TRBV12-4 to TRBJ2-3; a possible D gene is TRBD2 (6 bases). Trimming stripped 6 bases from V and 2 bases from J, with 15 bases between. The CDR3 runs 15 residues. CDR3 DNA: TGTGCCAGCAGCCTCGGGACTTCACACACAGATACGCAGTATTTT. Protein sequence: CASSLGTSHTDTQYF.

CDR3 region: CASSLVRGEKETQYF. CDR3 DNA: TGCGCCAGCAGCTTGGTGCGGGGGGAAAAAGAGACCCAGTACTTC. The J gene is TRBJ2-5, the V gene TRBV5-1; TRBD2 matches at 8 bases. The CDR3 consists of 15 residues. The ends lost 0 bases at V and 3 bases at J; junction bases unmatched: 4. The germline gives CDR1 SGHRS, CDR2 YFSETQ. Full variable domain (rest looked up from reference TRBV5-1 and TRBJ2-5): KAGVTQTPRYLIKTRGQQVTLSCSPISGHRSVSWYQQTPGQGLQFLFEYFSETQRNKGNFPGRFSGRQFSNSRSEMNVSTLELGDSALYLCASSLVRGEKETQYFGPGTRLLVL.

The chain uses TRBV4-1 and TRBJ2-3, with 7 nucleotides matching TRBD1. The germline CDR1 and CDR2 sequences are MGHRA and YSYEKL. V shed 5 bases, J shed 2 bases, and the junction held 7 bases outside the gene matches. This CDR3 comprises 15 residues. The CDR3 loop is CASSFQDRSTDTQYF. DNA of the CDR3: TGCGCCAGCAGCTTCCAGGACAGGTCCACAGATACGCAGTATTTT.

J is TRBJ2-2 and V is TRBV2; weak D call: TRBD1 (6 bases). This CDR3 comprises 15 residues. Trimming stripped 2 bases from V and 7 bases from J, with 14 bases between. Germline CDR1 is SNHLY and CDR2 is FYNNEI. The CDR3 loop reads CASSEQGMDIGELFF. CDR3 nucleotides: TGTGCCAGCAGTGAACAGGGGATGGATATCGGGGAGCTGTTTTTT.

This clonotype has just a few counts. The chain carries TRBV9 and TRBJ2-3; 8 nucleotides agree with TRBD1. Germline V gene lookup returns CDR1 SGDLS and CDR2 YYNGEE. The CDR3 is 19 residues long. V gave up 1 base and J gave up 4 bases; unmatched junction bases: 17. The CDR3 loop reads CASSVTARQGALTPDTQYF. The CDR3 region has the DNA TGTGCCAGCAGCGTAACAGCTCGGCAGGGGGCACTTACCCCAGATACGCAGTATTTT.

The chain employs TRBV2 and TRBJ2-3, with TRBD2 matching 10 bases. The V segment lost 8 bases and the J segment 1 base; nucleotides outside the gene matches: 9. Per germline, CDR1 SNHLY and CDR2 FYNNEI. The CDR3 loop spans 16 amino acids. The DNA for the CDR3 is TGTGCCAGCCAGCGGGAGGGCCGCGTGGGCACAGATACGCAGTATTTT. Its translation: CASQREGRVGTDTQYF.

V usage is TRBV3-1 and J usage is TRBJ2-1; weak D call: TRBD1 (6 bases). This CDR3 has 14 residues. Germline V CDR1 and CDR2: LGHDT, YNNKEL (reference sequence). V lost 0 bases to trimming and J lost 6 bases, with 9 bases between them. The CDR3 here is CASSQEGTINEQFF. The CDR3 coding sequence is TGTGCCAGCAGCCAAGAAGGGACAATCAATGAGCAGTTCTTC.

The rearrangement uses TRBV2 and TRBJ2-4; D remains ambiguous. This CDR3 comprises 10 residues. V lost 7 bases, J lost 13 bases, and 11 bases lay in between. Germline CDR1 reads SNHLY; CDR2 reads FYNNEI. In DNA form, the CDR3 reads TGTGCCAGCATGGCAATTGAGCAGTACTTC. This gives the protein CASMAIEQYF.

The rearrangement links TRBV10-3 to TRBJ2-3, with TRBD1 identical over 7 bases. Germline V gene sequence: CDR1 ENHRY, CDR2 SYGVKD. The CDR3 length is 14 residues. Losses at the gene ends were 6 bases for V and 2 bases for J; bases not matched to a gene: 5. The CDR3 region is CAIRATGNTDTQYF. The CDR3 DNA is TGTGCCATCAGGGCGACAGGGAACACAGATACGCAGTATTTT.

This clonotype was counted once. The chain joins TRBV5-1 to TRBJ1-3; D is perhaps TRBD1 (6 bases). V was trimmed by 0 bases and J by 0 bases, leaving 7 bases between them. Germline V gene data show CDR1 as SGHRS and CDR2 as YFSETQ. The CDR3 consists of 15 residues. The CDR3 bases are TGCGCCAGCAGCTTGGGGACAGCCTCTGGAAACACCATATATTTT. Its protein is CASSLGTASGNTIYF.